These 7 T cell receptor beta chains share one sample of origin, sequenced in a study of response to subunit inactivated influenza vaccine. A single record per CDR3 protein comes from TCRdb applying MiXCR to the RT-PCR reads. The sample lists hundreds of thousands of distinct CDR3 sequences, 6.5% to 8% occurring once. The sequenced sample was PBMCs from blood, obtained about 23 months after vaccination. The receptors here all came from a man between 50 and 69 years old who received an inactivated influenza vaccine.

There are a few counts of this clonotype. The chain carries TRBV7-9 and TRBJ2-7; TRBD1 is a possible D gene (6 bases). Germline CDR1 reads SEHNR; CDR2 reads FQNEAQ (reference sequence). The V end was cut by 3 bases, the J end by 6 bases, with 12 bases between. There are 13 residues in the CDR3. DNA of the CDR3: TGTGCCAGCAGCTTTACAGGGAGTGGCGAGCAGTACTTC. It specifies CASSFTGSGEQYF.

This clonotype showed up just a few times. This chain connects TRBV11-2 to TRBJ2-2; D is unclear. The V gene's germline CDR1 is SGHAT and CDR2 FQNNGV. CDR3 length: 16 residues. The V end was cut by 1 base, the J end by 1 base, with 10 bases between. CDR3 DNA: TGTGCCAGCAGCTTAGTCCTCCAGAAGAACACCGGGGAGCTGTTTTTT. It specifies CASSLVLQKNTGELFF. Based on the CDR3 plus reference TRBV11-2 and TRBJ2-2, the full variable domain is EAGVAQSPRYKIIEKRQSVAFWCNPISGHATLYWYQQILGQGPKLLIQFQNNGVVDDSQLPKDRFSAERLKGVDSTLKIQPAKLEDSAVYLCASSLVLQKNTGELFFGEGSRLTVL.

The chain recombines TRBV19 with TRBJ2-1; 7 bases match TRBD1. This CDR3 spans 12 amino acids. Germline values: CDR1 LNHDA, CDR2 SQIVND (reference sequence). Trimming at V came to 4 bases and at J to 6 bases, leaving 0 bases not matched to a gene. The CDR3 region has the DNA TGTGCCAGTAGTAACAGGGGCAATGAGCAGTTCTTC. Its translation: CASSNRGNEQFF.

Details on this clonotype: The junction departs from the called germline gene at one end, perhaps through a read error. The J gene is TRBJ1-4, the V gene TRBV4-1; D may be TRBD1 (5 bases). Germline V gene sequence: CDR1 MGHRA, CDR2 YSYEKL. The CDR3 totals 15 residues. Here the CDR3 DNA reads TGCGTCAGCAGCCTACTCAGGGTAACTAATGAAAAACTGTTTTTT. Protein product: CVSSLLRVTNEKLFF.

This clonotype was detected a few times. The V call is TRBV29-1, the J call TRBJ1-1; 7 bases fit TRBD1. Germline V lookup: CDR1 SQVTM, CDR2 ANQGSEA. V gave up 2 bases and J gave up 4 bases; unmatched junction bases: 16. CDR3 length: 17 residues. CDR3 sequence (DNA): TGCAGCGTTGAATTCCCCGTGACCAGGGGGGTTGGCACTGAAGCTTTCTTT. Translating it yields CSVEFPVTRGVGTEAFF.

The V and J genes are TRBV3-1 and TRBJ2-7; no reliable D call. V lost 7 bases to trimming and J lost 2 bases, with 18 bases between them. Germline values: CDR1 LGHDT, CDR2 YNNKEL (reference sequence). CDR3 length: 15 residues. The CDR3 DNA reads as TGTGCCAGCACCAAAGAGGTCCCTTGTACCTACGAGCAGTACTTC. As protein: CASTKEVPCTYEQYF.

The gene calls are TRBV7-8 and TRBJ2-3; TRBD2 matches 10 bases. In germline, CDR1 is SGHVS, CDR2 FQNEAQ. Trimming removed 4 bases from V and 6 bases from J; junction bases left unmatched: 19. This CDR3 is built from 19 residues. This chain's CDR3 is CASSSPRLWASGSRDTQYF. The DNA of the CDR3 is TGTGCCAGCAGCTCCCCTCGACTGTGGGCTAGCGGGAGTCGGGATACGCAGTATTTT.